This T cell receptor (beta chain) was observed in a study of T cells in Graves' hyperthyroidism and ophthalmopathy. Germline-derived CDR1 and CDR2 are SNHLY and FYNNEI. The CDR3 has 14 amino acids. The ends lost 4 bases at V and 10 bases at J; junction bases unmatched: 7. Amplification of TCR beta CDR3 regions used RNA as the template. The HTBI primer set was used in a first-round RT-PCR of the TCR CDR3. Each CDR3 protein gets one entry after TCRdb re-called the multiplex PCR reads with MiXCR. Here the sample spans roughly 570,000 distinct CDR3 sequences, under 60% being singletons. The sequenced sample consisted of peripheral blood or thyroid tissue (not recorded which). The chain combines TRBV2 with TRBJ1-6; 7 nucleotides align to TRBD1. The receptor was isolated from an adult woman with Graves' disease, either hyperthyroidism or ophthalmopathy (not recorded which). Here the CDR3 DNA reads TGTGCCAGCAGTGCCGACAGGGCACGATCACCCCTCCACTTT. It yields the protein CASSADRARSPLHF.